Each of the 21 T cell receptor beta chains below was sequenced from the same sample in a study of T cells in tumors and immune-related adverse events. Only in-frame clones appear in the TCRdb table, and some are missing; sequencing was by immunoSEQ multiplex PCR. The sample has roughly 600 clones, 85% to 90% seen once. Sequencing used tumor tissue, obtained from a patient treated with anti-PD-1 therapy. The receptors come from a female donor with metastatic renal cell carcinoma.

As DNA, the CDR3 is TGTGCCAGCAGCTTTACTACTGGCACGTTCTATGGCTACACCTTC. This translates into CASSFTTGTFYGYTF. V usage is TRBV5-4 and J usage is TRBJ1-2; D remains ambiguous. The germline V gene encodes CDR1 SGHNT and CDR2 YYREEE (reference sequence). Trimming removed 2 bases at V and 4 bases at J, with 15 bases between. The CDR3 consists of 15 residues. Complete variable domain (other parts from reference TRBV5-4 and TRBJ1-2): ETGVTQSPTHLIKTRGQQVTLRCSSQSGHNTVSWYQQALGQGPQFIFQYYREEENGRGNFPPRFSGLQFPNYSSELNVNALELDDSALYLCASSFTTGTFYGYTFGSGTRLTVV.

This chain connects TRBV5-1 to TRBJ2-5, with D possibly TRBD1 on 5 matching bases. The CDR3 contains 15 residues. V shed 4 bases and J shed 3 bases, with 16 bases lying between them. Per germline, CDR1 SGHRS and CDR2 YFSETQ. In DNA, the CDR3 is TGCGCCAGCAGCCTGGCCAGGGCTAGGGAAGAGACCCAGTACTTC. It translates to CASSLARAREETQYF.

The V and J genes are TRBV7-6 and TRBJ1-4, with no clear D. The CDR3 has 16 residues. Germline CDR1 is SGHVS and CDR2 is FNYEAQ. Trimming removed 4 bases from V and 6 bases from J, with 18 bases in between. CDR3 sequence: CASSSEAAGIDEKLFF. The CDR3 bases are TGTGCCAGCAGCTCGGAAGCAGCGGGAATCGATGAAAAACTGTTTTTT.

The V gene is TRBV7-8, the J gene TRBJ1-5; 9 bases align to TRBD1. The CDR3 is 14 amino acids. Germline-derived CDR1 and CDR2 are SGHVS and FQNEAQ. V gave up 5 bases and J gave up 11 bases; unmatched junction bases: 10. CDR3 sequence (DNA): TGTGCCAGCAGCCCCCGGACAGGGGATTCGGCCCAGCATTTT. Translated: CASSPRTGDSAQHF.

The chain uses TRBV10-3 and TRBJ2-2; 7 nucleotides agree with TRBD2. The V gene's germline CDR1 is ENHRY and CDR2 SYGVKD. The junction had 4 bases not matched to a gene; V was cut back by 8 bases and J by 4 bases. This CDR3 has 13 residues. The CDR3, as DNA: TGTGCCATCCAGCGGGGTATCACCGGGGAGCTGTTTTTT. This encodes CAIQRGITGELFF.

The chain carries TRBV5-1 and TRBJ1-4, with 10 bases matching TRBD1. Germline trimming cut 6 bases from V and 6 bases from J; bases unmatched to any gene: 8. Looked up from germline, CDR1 is SGHRS and CDR2 is YFSETQ. The CDR3 spans 15 residues. CDR3 region: CASTRDRGADEKLFF. The CDR3 DNA is TGCGCCAGCACGAGGGACAGGGGCGCGGATGAAAAACTGTTTTTT.

The chain uses TRBV21-1 and TRBJ2-1. TRBV21-1 is noted as a pseudogene. The CDR3 runs 12 residues. The CDR3 region is CATLHDPNEQFF. The CDR3 region has the DNA TGTGCCACCCTGCATGACCCCAATGAGCAGTTCTTC.

The chain links TRBV27 to TRBJ2-6; 7 bases map to TRBD2. The CDR3 is 19 residues long. Germline CDR1 is MNHEY and CDR2 is SMNVEV (reference sequence). V gave up 0 bases and J gave up 0 bases; unmatched junction bases: 8. In nucleotides, the CDR3 is TGTGCCAGCAGTTTATCGCGCGGGAGTGTCTACTCTGGGGCCAACGTCCTGACTTTC. Translated: CASSLSRGSVYSGANVLTF.

V gene TRBV5-6 combines with J gene TRBJ1-4; unclear D gene. Germline CDR1 SGHDT, CDR2 YYEEEE. This CDR3 region has 12 residues. Between the trimmed V and J ends, which lost 0 bases and 8 bases, there was a span of 5 bases. The CDR3 DNA sequence: TGTGCCAGCAGCTTGGTTTCAGAAAAACTGTTTTTT. It specifies CASSLVSEKLFF.

V gene TRBV5-6 combines with J gene TRBJ2-6; no clear D. The V end was cut by 7 bases, the J end by 5 bases, with 10 bases between. This CDR3 is built from 13 residues. Germline V gene data show CDR1 as SGHDT and CDR2 as YYEEEE. CDR3 coding DNA: TGTGCCAGCGAACAAAGTCGGGCCAACGTCCTGACTTTC. Encoded protein: CASEQSRANVLTF.

V gene TRBV7-7 combines with J gene TRBJ2-5; D unclear. In germline, CDR1 is SSHAT, CDR2 FNYEAQ (reference sequence). The CDR3 totals 14 residues. The V end lost 5 bases, the J end lost 4 bases, and 14 bases lay between the germline ends. CDR3 sequence: CASSPTRAVETQYF. As DNA, the CDR3 is TGTGCCAGCAGCCCTACCCGGGCTGTAGAGACCCAGTACTTC. Based on the CDR3 plus reference TRBV7-7 and TRBJ2-5, the full variable domain is GAGVSQSPRYKVTKRGQDVTLRCDPISSHATLYWYQQALGQGPEFLTYFNYEAQPDKSGLPSDRFSAERPEGSISTLTIQRTEQRDSAMYRCASSPTRAVETQYFGPGTRLLVL.

The rearrangement uses TRBV6-5 and TRBJ1-1; 7 bases fit TRBD1. CDR1 is MNHEY, CDR2 SVGAGI, per germline. The CDR3 contains 15 residues. The ends lost 2 bases at V and 0 bases at J; junction bases unmatched: 3. The CDR3 nucleotides are TGTGCCAGCAGTTACATCGACAGGGTGAACACTGAAGCTTTCTTT. As protein: CASSYIDRVNTEAFF.

This clone occurred a few times. This chain connects TRBV4-2 to TRBJ2-3; 10 bases map to TRBD2. Per the germline V gene, CDR1 is LGHNA and CDR2 is YNFKEQ. J was trimmed by 4 bases and V by 5 bases; bases with no gene match: 9. This CDR3 has 16 residues. CDR3 amino acids: CASSGRAGGLSDTQYF. The CDR3 bases are TGTGCCAGCAGCGGTCGAGCGGGAGGGCTTTCAGATACGCAGTATTTT.

In the case of this clone: Other DNA sequences in this specimen translate into the identical CDR3. The rearrangement joins TRBV19 to TRBJ2-7; 14 nucleotides match TRBD2. V shed 3 bases and J 2 bases; nucleotides not matched to a gene: 9. The CDR3 covers 18 residues. CDR1 LNHDA and CDR2 SQIVND come from the germline V gene (reference sequence). CDR3 amino acids: CASSMGLAGEVRAYEQYF. CDR3 DNA sequence: TGTGCCAGTAGTATGGGACTAGCGGGAGAAGTAAGGGCCTACGAGCAGTACTTC.

The chain employs TRBV10-3 and TRBJ1-1; 7 bases map to TRBD1. This CDR3 has 15 residues. With V trimmed by 6 bases and J by 0 bases, 7 bases remained unmatched. The V gene's germline CDR1 is ENHRY and CDR2 SYGVKD. The CDR3 DNA reads TGTGCCATCAGCAGACAGGGTTACATGAACACTGAAGCTTTCTTT. Its protein is CAISRQGYMNTEAFF.

This sequence joins TRBV19 and TRBJ1-1; unclear D gene. V was pared by 1 base and J by 5 bases, with 8 bases between. Germline V gene lookup returns CDR1 LNHDA and CDR2 SQIVND (reference sequence). The CDR3 runs 13 residues. CDR3 DNA sequence: TGTGCCAGTAGTATAGGAGGCGAGACTGAAGCTTTCTTT. This encodes CASSIGGETEAFF.

The chain recombines TRBV19 with TRBJ2-5; 11 nucleotides match TRBD1. Germline V gene data show CDR1 as LNHDA and CDR2 as SQIVND (reference sequence). Unmatched junction bases numbered 5, after V lost 6 bases and J lost 5 bases. This CDR3 is built from 14 residues. CDR3 in amino acids: CASSMDRGQETQYF. DNA for the CDR3: TGTGCCAGTAGCATGGACAGGGGGCAGGAGACCCAGTACTTC.

The chain uses TRBV5-6 and TRBJ2-1; D remains ambiguous. V lost 0 bases to trimming and J lost 4 bases, with 5 bases between them. Germline CDR1 SGHDT, CDR2 YYEEEE. This CDR3 spans 13 amino acids. CDR3: CASSLADYNEQFF. In nucleotides, the CDR3 is TGTGCCAGCAGCTTGGCAGATTACAATGAGCAGTTCTTC.

The rearrangement uses TRBV18 and TRBJ1-1; maybe TRBD1 (6 bases). Germline loops: CDR1 KGHSH, CDR2 LQKENI. This CDR3 has 13 amino acids. The V end was cut by 4 bases, the J end by 1 base, with 7 bases between. CDR3 residues: CASSQGENTEAFF. The CDR3 bases are TGTGCCAGCTCACAGGGGGAGAACACTGAAGCTTTCTTT.

This sequence joins TRBV27 and TRBJ2-3; D might be TRBD2 (6 bases). Trimming stripped 5 bases from V and 3 bases from J, with 12 bases between. From germline, CDR1 is MNHEY and CDR2 SMNVEV (reference sequence). This CDR3 spans 14 amino acids. This chain's CDR3 is CASSGAGRTDTQYF. The CDR3 DNA follows: TGTGCCAGCAGTGGGGCAGGGAGGACAGATACGCAGTATTTT.

This chain uses TRBV10-3 with TRBJ2-3; 8 bases line up with TRBD2. CDR1 is ENHRY and CDR2 is SYGVKD in the germline V gene. The junction had 8 bases not matched to a gene; V was cut back by 0 bases and J by 3 bases. There are 17 residues in the CDR3. DNA for the CDR3: TGTGCCATCAGTGAGTCCCCCCGGGTAGCGGGAACAGATACGCAGTATTTT. As protein: CAISESPRVAGTDTQYF.